There are many counts of the clone carrying this T cell receptor beta chain. Its matching antigen is unknown. The record originates from a study of T cells in Graves' hyperthyroidism and ophthalmopathy. Study details: Any treatment followed the collection of peripheral blood at initial diagnosis.

Not enrolled were patients with uncontrolled infection, other autoimmune disease, pregnancy or lactation. Study-level results: Most thyroid clonotypes expanded above 0.001 appeared in blood too.

TCR beta CDR3 region amplification was performed from RNA transcripts. In the first-round RT-PCR of the TCR CDR3, the HTBI primer set was used. Each CDR3 protein gets one entry after TCRdb re-called the multiplex PCR reads with MiXCR. Of roughly 180,000 distinct CDR3 sequences in the sample, roughly 10% were seen once. Sequenced: blood. The receptor's source is a woman aged 18 to 35 with Graves' hyperthyroidism that later progressed to Graves' ophthalmopathy.

CDR3 sequence reads: CASGITYGYTF. Written as DNA, the CDR3 is TGTGCCAGCGGGATAACTTATGGCTACACCTTC. The chain has TRBV6-4 and TRBJ1-2; D ambiguous. The CDR3 runs to 11 residues. Germline CDR1 is MRHNA and CDR2 is SNTAGT. V gave up 8 bases and J gave up 5 bases, with 9 bases separating them.